The 27 T cell receptor beta chains in this list originate from one sample, sequenced in a study of beta chain features in type 1 diabetes. Every bit of the isolated RNA underwent reverse transcription, so sequencing read expressed TCRB transcripts. Measured with immunoSEQ multiplex PCR; TCRdb has only the in-frame clones, and not every one. The sample lists some 410,000 clones; roughly 10% were seen once. The specimen sequenced was naive CD4+ T cells from blood. The receptors were gathered from a woman between 18 and 30 years old in good health.

The chain couples TRBV7-3 to TRBJ1-1; D unclear. The CDR3 has 13 residues. Per the germline V gene, CDR1 is SGHTA and CDR2 is FQGTGA. Trimming cost V 5 bases and J 1 base, with 8 bases left between them. The CDR3: CASSADGNTEAFF. The CDR3 DNA follows: TGTGCCAGCAGCGCGGACGGGAACACTGAAGCTTTCTTT.

This chain uses TRBV18 with TRBJ2-7, with a weak D call TRBD1 (5 bases). CDR3 size: 13 residues. Germline CDR1 reads KGHSH; CDR2 reads LQKENI. Trimming left V 2 bases short and J 6 bases short, with 11 bases between. CDR3 sequence reads: CASSPLTDSEQYV. CDR3 in DNA: TGTGCCAGCTCACCATTGACAGACTCCGAGCAGTACGTC.

This clone was counted many times. The chain couples TRBV7-9 to TRBJ2-1; D gene uncertain. Germline-derived CDR1 and CDR2 are SEHNR and FQNEAQ (reference sequence). The ends were cut back, 4 bases at V and 4 bases at J, with 14 bases in the middle. This CDR3 is built from 15 residues. Here the CDR3 reads CASSSLVISYNEQFF. The CDR3 nucleotides read TGTGCCAGCAGCTCCTTAGTAATCTCTTACAATGAGCAGTTCTTC. Full variable domain (rest looked up from reference TRBV7-9 and TRBJ2-1): DTGVSQNPRHKITKRGQNVTFRCDPISEHNRLYWYRQTLGQGPEFLTYFQNEAQLEKSRLLSDRFSAERPKGSFSTLEIQRTEQGDSAMYLCASSSLVISYNEQFFGPGTRLTVL.

This clone turned up a few times. The V and J genes are TRBV14 and TRBJ2-1; 7 bases agree with TRBD1. This CDR3 is 15 amino acids long. CDR1 is SGHDN, CDR2 FVKESK, per germline. The ends lost 1 base at V and 14 bases at J; junction bases unmatched: 14. As DNA, the CDR3 is TGTGCCAGCAGCCAAGGAGGGGGCCCAAGGACAGAGGAGTTCTTC. This translates into CASSQGGGPRTEEFF.

The count of this clone is one. The chain is built from TRBV5-4 and TRBJ1-2; D gene uncertain. CDR3 length equals 13 residues. V was shortened by 4 bases and J by 4 bases, with 11 bases between the two germline ends. Looked up from germline, CDR1 is SGHNT and CDR2 is YYREEE (reference sequence). The CDR3 nucleotides read TGTGCCAGCAGCGGGCCGGAGGGCTATGGCTACACCTTC. It yields the protein CASSGPEGYGYTF.

The chain has TRBV5-1 and TRBJ1-1; D remains ambiguous. The CDR3 is made up of 12 amino acids. V shed 7 bases and J shed 0 bases, with 7 bases lying between them. Germline lookup yields CDR1 SGHRS and CDR2 YFSETQ. CDR3 amino acids: CASRLLNTEAFF. As DNA, the CDR3 is TGCGCCAGCCGACTGCTGAACACTGAAGCTTTCTTT.

This clone showed up just a few times. CDR3 protein: CASSSAAGGRNTQYF. CDR3 coding DNA: TGTGCCAGCAGCTCCGCAGCGGGGGGGCGGAATACGCAGTATTTT. The gene calls are TRBV7-2 and TRBJ2-3, with 10 bases lining up with TRBD2. CDR3 length: 15 amino acids. Trimming took 4 bases from V and 7 from J; bases not matched to a gene: 8. Germline V gene data show CDR1 as SGHTA and CDR2 as FQGNSA.

In its sample, this clone was seen a few times. CDR3 nucleotides: TGTGCCAGCAGCGTAGATGACTGGATGGGATATGGCTACACCTTC. The encoded protein is CASSVDDWMGYGYTF. V and J are TRBV9 and TRBJ1-2, with D unresolved. In germline, CDR1 is SGDLS, CDR2 YYNGEE. The CDR3 is 15 residues long. Deletions cut 0 bases from V and 5 bases from J, with 14 bases between.

This clone was counted only a few times. The chain joins TRBV10-3 to TRBJ2-5; D is ambiguous. The CDR3 has 13 amino acids. V lost 0 bases, J lost 5 bases, and 7 bases lay in between. Germline CDR1 ENHRY, CDR2 SYGVKD. The CDR3, as DNA: TGTGCCATCAGTGAGTCTTCGGCGGAGACCCAGTACTTC. This encodes CAISESSAETQYF.

This clone has a count of ten or more. V gene TRBV27 combines with J gene TRBJ2-1, with 7 positions matching TRBD1. V gave up 5 bases and J gave up 7 bases; unmatched junction bases: 11. Germline-derived CDR1 and CDR2 are MNHEY and SMNVEV (reference sequence). The CDR3 length is 15 residues. The CDR3 protein is CASSRQGERRNEQFF. CDR3 sequence (DNA): TGTGCCAGCAGTCGACAGGGAGAAAGACGGAATGAGCAGTTCTTC.

This clone occurred a few times. The CDR3 loop is CASSQESSYNSPLHF. The CDR3 nucleotides read TGCGCCAGCAGCCAGGAGAGCTCCTATAATTCACCCCTCCACTTT. The chain joins TRBV5-1 to TRBJ1-6; no clear D gene. Trimming removed 4 bases at V and 0 bases at J, with 8 bases between. The CDR3 consists of 15 residues. Germline CDR1 is SGHRS and CDR2 is YFSETQ.

This clone has at least ten counts. This rearrangement joins TRBV9 to TRBJ1-1; D not certain. The V end lost 0 bases, the J end lost 1 base, and 4 bases lay between the germline ends. This CDR3 has 13 amino acids. The V gene's germline CDR1 is SGDLS and CDR2 YYNGEE. The CDR3 protein is CASSVDWNTEAFF. In nucleotides, the CDR3 is TGTGCCAGCAGCGTAGACTGGAACACTGAAGCTTTCTTT.

The genes are TRBV12-5 and TRBJ2-5; the D gene is possibly TRBD1 (5 bases). The CDR3 is 16 amino acids. CDR1 and CDR2 (germline): LGHNT, FRNRAP. V gave up 2 bases and J gave up 1 base, with 14 bases separating them. CDR3 residues: CASGLLDTLSQETQYF. CDR3 coding DNA: TGTGCTAGTGGTTTGCTGGACACTCTGAGCCAAGAGACCCAGTACTTC.

V is TRBV4-2 and J is TRBJ2-7; 9 bases are shared with TRBD2. The length of the CDR3 is 15 residues. Trimming at V came to 4 bases and at J to 1 base, leaving 5 bases not matched to a gene. CDR1 is LGHNA, CDR2 YNFKEQ, per germline. In DNA, the CDR3 is TGTGCCAGCAGCCCTAGGCTAGCGGGATCCTACGAGCAGTACTTC. Translated, it gives CASSPRLAGSYEQYF.

The table lists this clone with a few counts. The chain couples TRBV7-6 to TRBJ2-6; D is undetermined. This CDR3 contains 13 residues. CDR1 is SGHVS, CDR2 FNYEAQ, per germline. Trimming took 5 bases from V and 1 from J, leaving 3 bases between them. In nucleotides, the CDR3 is TGTGCCAGCAGCCCGTCTGGGGCCAACGTCCTGACTTTC. It encodes CASSPSGANVLTF.

The V and J genes are TRBV25-1 and TRBJ2-1; 9 bases fit TRBD2. The V and J ends lost 1 base and 6 bases, in that order; junction bases with no gene match: 4. This CDR3 spans 15 amino acids. Germline lookup yields CDR1 MGHDK and CDR2 SYGVNS. The CDR3 protein is CASSELRTSVNEQFF. The CDR3, as DNA: TGTGCCAGCAGTGAATTGCGGACTAGCGTCAATGAGCAGTTCTTC. Full variable domain (rest looked up from reference TRBV25-1 and TRBJ2-1): EADIYQTPRYLVIGTGKKITLECSQTMGHDKMYWYQQDPGMELHLIHYSYGVNSTEKGDLSSESTVSRIRTEHFPLTLESARPSHTSQYLCASSELRTSVNEQFFGPGTRLTVL.

This rearrangement joins TRBV15 to TRBJ2-2; possibly TRBD2 for D (5 bases). Germline V gives CDR1 LNHNV, CDR2 YYDKDF (reference sequence). This CDR3 region has 16 residues. V was clipped by 1 base and J by 5 bases, with 14 bases between them. CDR3 region: CATSRAGRSGTGELFF. Written as DNA, the CDR3 is TGTGCCACCAGCAGAGCCGGACGGTCGGGGACCGGGGAGCTGTTTTTT. Looking up the rest from reference TRBV15 and TRBJ2-2 gives the full variable domain: DAMVIQNPRYQVTQFGKPVTLSCSQTLNHNVMYWYQQKSSQAPKLLFHYYDKDFNNEADTPDNFQSRRPNTSFCFLDIRSPGLGDTAMYLCATSRAGRSGTGELFFGEGSRLTVL.

The chain is built from TRBV11-3 and TRBJ2-3; unclear D gene. V lost 2 bases and J 7 bases, leaving 10 bases between the germline ends. The CDR3 is 13 residues long. Germline assignment: CDR1 SGHNT and CDR2 YENEEA. The CDR3 DNA is TGTGCCAGCAGCTTAAAGGCCAGCCATACGCAGTATTTT. This sequence encodes CASSLKASHTQYF. The variable domain in full, completed from reference TRBV11-3 and TRBJ2-3, reads EAGVVQSPRYKIIEKKQPVAFWCNPISGHNTLYWYLQNLGQGPELLIRYENEEAVDDSQLPKDRFSAERLKGVDSTLKIQPAELGDSAVYLCASSLKASHTQYFGPGTRLTVL.

The chain recombines TRBV12-2 with TRBJ1-5. TRBV12-2 is an annotated pseudogene. This CDR3 is 18 amino acids long. CDR3 sequence (DNA): TGTGCAAGTCGCTTAAGGCCGCGGGGACCGTATAGCAATCAGCCCCAGCATTTT. It yields the protein CASRLRPRGPYSNQPQHF.

V gene TRBV5-1 combines with J gene TRBJ1-3; the D is unclear. The germline CDR1 and CDR2 sequences are SGHRS and YFSETQ. The CDR3 is made up of 15 amino acids. Deletions cut 0 bases from V and 0 bases from J, with 7 bases between. This chain's CDR3 is CASSLGTISGNTIYF. CDR3 sequence (DNA): TGCGCCAGCAGCTTGGGCACCATCTCTGGAAACACCATATATTTT. The full variable domain, rest sourced from reference TRBV5-1 and TRBJ1-3, is KAGVTQTPRYLIKTRGQQVTLSCSPISGHRSVSWYQQTPGQGLQFLFEYFSETQRNKGNFPGRFSGRQFSNSRSEMNVSTLELGDSALYLCASSLGTISGNTIYFGEGSWLTVV.

There are a few counts of this clone. The chain uses TRBV4-3 and TRBJ2-1; weak D call: TRBD1 (6 bases). Germline V gene data show CDR1 as LGHNA and CDR2 as YSLEER. CDR3 size: 16 residues. V was trimmed by 0 bases and J by 3 bases, leaving 12 bases between them. This CDR3 reads CASSQDRRTDYNEQFF. DNA of the CDR3: TGCGCCAGCAGCCAAGACAGGCGGACAGACTACAATGAGCAGTTCTTC.

The chain uses TRBV4-1 and TRBJ2-1; D is perhaps TRBD2 (6 bases). Deletions cut 1 base from V and 9 bases from J, with 13 bases between. Germline assignment: CDR1 MGHRA and CDR2 YSYEKL. CDR3 length: 14 amino acids. The CDR3 DNA is TGCGCCAGCAGCCAAGTCGCAAGGGGAGGTGAGCAGTTCTTC. Its translation: CASSQVARGGEQFF.

The sample holds a few counts of this clone. The chain has TRBV7-9 and TRBJ1-6, with TRBD1 matching 7 bases. CDR3 length: 15 amino acids. Trimming at V came to 3 bases and at J to 10 bases, leaving 9 bases not matched to a gene. Germline V gene data show CDR1 as SEHNR and CDR2 as FQNEAQ (reference sequence). The CDR3 DNA reads as TGTGCCAGCAGCTTTAGACAGGGAGTGGGCTCACCCCTCCACTTT. It specifies CASSFRQGVGSPLHF.

This clone was counted a few times. This sequence joins TRBV7-9 and TRBJ2-1; D is unresolved. The V gene's germline CDR1 is SEHNR and CDR2 FQNEAQ (reference sequence). There are 12 residues in the CDR3. V dropped 5 bases and J dropped 10 bases, with 12 bases sitting between them. The CDR3 bases are TGTGCCAGCAGCCCAAGTACTTACGAGCAGTTCTTC. Its translation: CASSPSTYEQFF.

The chain couples TRBV9 to TRBJ1-2; D is undetermined. The germline gives CDR1 SGDLS, CDR2 YYNGEE. V shed 0 bases and J shed 4 bases, with 10 bases lying between them. The CDR3 is 14 amino acids. In nucleotides, the CDR3 is TGTGCCAGCAGCGTAGAGCTGGGAGCCTATGGCTACACCTTC. It yields the protein CASSVELGAYGYTF.

In this sample, this clone turned up many times. The chain links TRBV30 to TRBJ2-5; 7 bases line up with TRBD2. Germline-derived CDR1 and CDR2 are GTSNPN and SVGIG (reference sequence). The J segment lost 4 bases and the V segment lost 0 bases, leaving 2 bases of the junction unmatched. The CDR3 is made up of 13 amino acids. CDR3 nucleotide sequence: TGTGCCTGGAGTGTAACGGGGGGAGAGACCCAGTACTTC. Its protein is CAWSVTGGETQYF.

The chain carries TRBV2 and TRBJ2-4, with D possibly TRBD1 on 5 matching bases. Trimming took off 5 bases at V and 7 bases at J, with 18 bases between the two ends. The CDR3 runs 15 residues. Germline CDR1 reads SNHLY; CDR2 reads FYNNEI. The CDR3 reads CASSIVLGARNIQYF. CDR3 nucleotide sequence: TGTGCCAGCAGTATTGTTTTAGGGGCACGGAACATTCAGTACTTC. Based on the CDR3 plus reference TRBV2 and TRBJ2-4, the full variable domain is EPEVTQTPSHQVTQMGQEVILRCVPISNHLYFYWYRQILGQKVEFLVSFYNNEISEKSEIFDDQFSVERPDGSNFTLKIRSTKLEDSAMYFCASSIVLGARNIQYFGAGTRLSVL.